This TCR beta chain was documented in a study of identical twins. This clonotype has only a few counts. Template switching supplied a universal primer site; unique molecular identifiers were carried on the cDNA. MiXCR, run by TCRdb on the 5' RACE reads, gives a single entry per CDR3 protein. This sample carries 450,000 to 650,000 distinct CDR3 sequences, around 15% of them seen once, and the ten largest clones take less than 0.5%. This CDR3 is 13 amino acids long. CDR1 and CDR2 from the germline V gene are SNHLY and FYNNEI. V gave up 5 bases and J gave up 4 bases; unmatched junction bases: 3. The same sample was also used in a study of yellow fever vaccine responses in identical twins.

This TCR derives from a woman between 18 and 29 years old in good health. The V gene is TRBV2, the J gene TRBJ2-3; TRBD1 matches 7 bases. The sequenced material came from CD4+ T cells sorted from blood. The CDR3 nucleotides read TGTGCCAGCAGTAACAGGGGATCAGATACGCAGTATTTT. It codes for CASSNRGSDTQYF.